The clone carrying this TCR beta chain was observed a few times. The antigen is not known. These data belong to a study of T cells in Graves' hyperthyroidism and ophthalmopathy. At the level of the study: Before treatment of any kind, peripheral blood was taken at initial diagnosis.

V trimming: 0 bases; J trimming: 2 bases; junction bases outside the gene matches: 4. The CDR3 spans 15 residues. Germline V CDR1 and CDR2: MNHEY, SVGAGI. The study's findings and limits: In simple terms, a model built on 13 V-J features told ophthalmopathy apart from stable hyperthyroidism.

Ophthalmopathy cases met thresholds of Clinical Activity Score at least 3, NOSPECS grade at least 4 and duration under 3 months. The study excluded patients with uncontrolled infection, other autoimmune disease, pregnancy or lactation. Template material for amplifying TCR beta CDR3 regions consisted of RNA transcripts. Using the HTBI primer set, a first-round RT-PCR was run on the TCR CDR3. TCRdb re-derived calls from the multiplex PCR reads in MiXCR, one entry per CDR3 protein. The data show 350,000 to 400,000 distinct CDR3 sequences, with less than 20% seen just once and 40% held by the top ten. The rearrangement joins TRBV6-5 to TRBJ2-7; TRBD1 matches 7 bases. The sequenced sample was blood. The clonotype originates from a man between 18 and 35 years old with Graves' ophthalmopathy. The DNA for the CDR3 is TGTGCCAGCAGTTACTCGCCGGGACAGACCTACGAGCAGTACTTC. Its translation is CASSYSPGQTYEQYF.